One sample yielded the 29 T cell receptor beta chains listed below, sequenced in a study of blood T cell repertoires in COVID-19. Repertoires were generated with immunoSEQ multiplex PCR, while TCRdb's copy carries only in-frame clones and drops some. The sample contains 80,000 to 100,000 clones, about 89% of which appear only once. Sequenced: peripheral blood. The receptor source for this set is a man aged 50 or older with acute or convalescent COVID-19.

The V gene is TRBV19, the J gene TRBJ2-7, with 8 bases matching TRBD2. The germline gives CDR1 LNHDA, CDR2 SQIVND (reference sequence). The CDR3 covers 15 residues. V shed 1 base and J 0 bases; nucleotides not matched to a gene: 2. Written as DNA, the CDR3 is TGTGCCAGTAGTATAGGTAGCGGGAACTCCTACGAGCAGTACTTC. Translating it yields CASSIGSGNSYEQYF.

This clone was counted once. This chain uses TRBV4-1 with TRBJ1-5; 9 bases fit TRBD1. The ends lost 0 bases at V and 4 bases at J; junction bases unmatched: 4. This CDR3 is built from 16 residues. Germline lookup yields CDR1 MGHRA and CDR2 YSYEKL. DNA for the CDR3: TGCGCCAGCAGCCAAGATCCGGGACAGGGAAATCAGCCCCAGCATTTT. The encoded protein is CASSQDPGQGNQPQHF.

J is TRBJ2-3 and V is TRBV24-1; D remains ambiguous. The CDR3 totals 13 residues. Germline V CDR1 and CDR2: KGHDR, SFDVKD. With 3 bases removed from V and 6 bases from J, the gap between germline ends came to 9 bases. The CDR3 DNA follows: TGTGCCACCAGTGATACCCTTCGGGATACGCAGTATTTT. It is translated as CATSDTLRDTQYF.

The J gene is TRBJ2-1, the V gene TRBV10-3; TRBD2 aligns across 14 bases. The CDR3 sequence is 16 residues long. Trimming took 2 bases from V and 7 from J; bases not matched to a gene: 4. The germline gives CDR1 ENHRY, CDR2 SYGVKD. The CDR3, as DNA: TGTGCCATCAGTGAGAAAGGGACTAGCGGGAGTAATGAGCAGTTCTTC. This encodes CAISEKGTSGSNEQFF.

The gene calls are TRBV2 and TRBJ2-3, with D tentatively TRBD2 (6 bases). V was cut by 6 bases and J by 8 bases, with 18 bases left in between. The CDR3 has 14 amino acids. Germline CDR1 SNHLY, CDR2 FYNNEI. For the CDR3, the DNA is TGTGCCAGCAGCAGGACGGGGGTGGGAGGTACGCAGTATTTT. It yields the protein CASSRTGVGGTQYF.

Turning to this clone: The junction differs from germline at one of its ends, possibly a read error. Other DNA sequences in the same sample also yield this CDR3. This chain connects TRBV10-2 to TRBJ1-5; 9 nucleotides line up with TRBD1. The V gene's germline CDR1 is WSHSY and CDR2 SAAADI. This CDR3 contains 14 residues. CDR3 nucleotide sequence: TGCGCCAGCAGACCGGGACAGGGTAATCAACCCCAGCATTTT. It is translated as CASRPGQGNQPQHF.

The chain carries TRBV19 and TRBJ1-1; 10 positions agree with TRBD1. The CDR3 spans 14 residues. Germline trimming cut 6 bases from V and 5 bases from J; bases unmatched to any gene: 6. Germline CDR1 LNHDA, CDR2 SQIVND (reference sequence). The CDR3 reads CASSLDRGRTEAFF. For the CDR3, the DNA is TGTGCCAGTAGCCTGGACAGGGGGAGGACTGAAGCTTTCTTT.

This clone was observed once. The junction does not match germline at one end; this may be a read error. The chain employs TRBV20-1 and TRBJ2-3; D is ambiguous. CDR1 and CDR2 from the germline V gene are DFQATT and SNEGSKA (reference sequence). This CDR3 spans 10 amino acids. The CDR3 sequence is CSTSTDTQYF. CDR3 bases: TGCAGTACTAGCACAGATACGCAGTATTTT.

This clone was observed a few times. V gene TRBV27 combines with J gene TRBJ2-7; possibly TRBD2 for D (5 bases). V lost 4 bases, J lost 2 bases, and 9 bases lay in between. The CDR3 consists of 13 residues. Germline assignment: CDR1 MNHEY and CDR2 SMNVEV (reference sequence). The CDR3 bases are TGTGCCAGCAGTTATAGCGCACCCTACGAGCAGTACTTC. Residues: CASSYSAPYEQYF.

Details on this clone: Other DNA sequences in the sample encode the same CDR3. The chain combines TRBV2 with TRBJ1-4, with D possibly matching TRBD1 (6 bases). V lost 5 bases, J lost 0 bases, and 10 bases lay in between. There are 15 residues in the CDR3. Germline assignment: CDR1 SNHLY and CDR2 FYNNEI. DNA of the CDR3: TGTGCCAGCAGTCCAACAGGGTCAACTAATGAAAAACTGTTTTTT. Amino acids: CASSPTGSTNEKLFF.

The chain carries TRBV15 and TRBJ2-2, with TRBD2 matching over 13 bases. CDR1 LNHNV and CDR2 YYDKDF come from the germline V gene (reference sequence). The trim removed 0 bases at V and 4 bases at J, leaving 8 bases unmatched. This CDR3 is built from 19 residues. CDR3 residues: CATSRDGLAGVFGTGELFF. DNA for the CDR3: TGTGCCACCAGCAGAGATGGACTAGCGGGAGTATTTGGCACCGGGGAGCTGTTTTTT.

The CDR3 sequence is CASSLMGTSLTDTQYF. CDR3 sequence (DNA): TGTGCCAGCAGTTTAATGGGGACTAGCCTCACAGATACGCAGTATTTT. This chain uses TRBV27 with TRBJ2-3, with TRBD2 identical over 9 bases. The CDR3 length is 16 residues. Per the germline V gene, CDR1 is MNHEY and CDR2 is SMNVEV (reference sequence). The V gene end was trimmed by 2 bases and the J gene end by 2 bases; junction bases not matched to a gene: 5.

In this sample, this clone turned up a few times. The chain is built from TRBV7-8 and TRBJ1-6; D might be TRBD1 (6 bases). Germline lookup yields CDR1 SGHVS and CDR2 FQNEAQ. The CDR3 consists of 14 residues. With 2 bases removed from V and 6 bases from J, the gap between germline ends came to 8 bases. The CDR3 nucleotides are TGTGCCAGCAGCTTAAACAGGGTTAATTCACCCCTCCACTTT. This gives the protein CASSLNRVNSPLHF.

J is TRBJ1-1 and V is TRBV5-1; perhaps TRBD1 as D (5 bases). V lost 2 bases to trimming and J lost 5 bases, with 13 bases between them. In germline, CDR1 is SGHRS, CDR2 YFSETQ. The CDR3 spans 14 residues. The CDR3 DNA reads TGCGCCAGCAGCTTTTCGGGGGAGAGGACTGAAGCTTTCTTT. Encoded protein: CASSFSGERTEAFF.

This clone was seen a handful of times. Written as DNA, the CDR3 is TGTGCCAGCAGCCGGGGACAGGGTACAGATACGCAGTATTTT. It is translated as CASSRGQGTDTQYF. The V gene is TRBV6-5, the J gene TRBJ2-3; 9 bases match TRBD1. V lost 6 bases and J lost 3; bases outside the gene matches: 4. The CDR3 runs to 14 residues. Germline loops: CDR1 MNHEY, CDR2 SVGAGI.

This chain uses TRBV12-3 or TRBV12-4 with TRBJ1-2; perhaps TRBD1 as D (5 bases). V was shortened by 1 base and J by 5 bases, with 8 bases between the two germline ends. CDR3 length: 13 amino acids. CDR3 region: CASSLVPGYGYTF. CDR3 in DNA: TGTGCCAGCAGTTTAGTTCCAGGGTATGGCTACACCTTC.

The J gene is TRBJ1-2, the V gene TRBV11-3; D remains unclear. Per germline, CDR1 SGHNT and CDR2 YENEEA. The length of the CDR3 is 14 residues. Trimming took off 3 bases at V and 4 bases at J, with 12 bases between the two ends. CDR3 region: CASSLRARSYGYTF. CDR3 sequence (DNA): TGTGCCAGCAGCTTGAGGGCCAGATCCTATGGCTACACCTTC.

The chain has TRBV6-2 or TRBV6-3 and TRBJ2-7; TRBD2 aligns across 9 bases. Germline values: CDR1 MNHEY, CDR2 SVGEGT. J gave up 3 bases and V 4 bases, and 10 bases lay outside the gene matches. The CDR3 loop spans 16 amino acids. The CDR3 reads CASSSPSTSGRYEQYF. The CDR3 DNA reads TGTGCCAGCAGTTCCCCCTCGACTAGCGGACGCTACGAGCAGTACTTC.

V and J are TRBV12-3 or TRBV12-4 and TRBJ2-5, with D hard to call. V lost 6 bases and J 1 base, leaving 9 bases between the germline ends. This CDR3 spans 13 amino acids. For the CDR3, the DNA is TGTGCCAGCAGCCTACCCCCCCAAGAGACCCAGTACTTC. As protein: CASSLPPQETQYF.

The chain employs TRBV19 and TRBJ2-5; TRBD2 matches 8 bases. Losses at the gene ends were 4 bases for V and 1 base for J; bases not matched to a gene: 5. Germline CDR1 is LNHDA and CDR2 is SQIVND (reference sequence). The CDR3 is made up of 15 amino acids. CDR3 nucleotide sequence: TGTGCCAGTAGTAGGTTGGGGACTAGCCAAGAGACCCAGTACTTC. This translates into CASSRLGTSQETQYF.

The gene calls are TRBV7-2 and TRBJ1-1; no clear D gene. Germline CDR1 is SGHTA and CDR2 is FQGNSA. The CDR3 runs 15 residues. V lost 1 base and J lost 1, with 10 bases in between. CDR3 in DNA: TGTGCCAGCAGCTTAGGCAGTTTCAGGAACACTGAAGCTTTCTTT. This translates into CASSLGSFRNTEAFF.

The genes are TRBV5-1 and TRBJ1-3; D is uncertain. This CDR3 comprises 15 residues. Trimming stripped 4 bases from V and 0 bases from J, with 11 bases between. The germline gives CDR1 SGHRS, CDR2 YFSETQ. The CDR3 is CASSLDVGSGNTIYF. In nucleotides, the CDR3 is TGCGCCAGCAGCCTGGACGTCGGCTCTGGAAACACCATATATTTT.

The rearrangement links TRBV11-3 to TRBJ2-7, with D perhaps TRBD2 (5 bases). The germline V and J ends were trimmed by 1 base and 6 bases, with 10 bases remaining between them. This CDR3 contains 13 residues. The V gene's germline CDR1 is SGHNT and CDR2 YENEEA. The DNA for the CDR3 is TGTGCCAGCAGCTTAGGTCTTCGGGGCGAGCAGTACTTC. Protein sequence: CASSLGLRGEQYF.

This sequence joins TRBV6-1 and TRBJ2-5, with D possibly matching TRBD2 (7 bases). The CDR3 spans 15 residues. In germline, CDR1 is MNHNS, CDR2 SASEGT. Trimming left V 2 bases short and J 6 bases short, with 16 bases between. The CDR3 DNA reads TGTGCCAGCAGTGAAAGTTGGGGGGGCGGACAGACCCAGTACTTC. Protein sequence: CASSESWGGGQTQYF.

This clone was seen once. The rearrangement uses TRBV2 and TRBJ1-2, with 11 bases fitting TRBD1. The CDR3 is 13 amino acids. Trimming cost V 9 bases and J 4 bases; bases outside gene matches: 4. In germline, CDR1 is SNHLY, CDR2 FYNNEI. CDR3 amino acids: CASAGTGGYGYTF. The CDR3 coding sequence is TGTGCCAGTGCCGGGACAGGGGGCTATGGCTACACCTTC.

The V call is TRBV3-1 (or the pseudogene TRBV3-2), the J call TRBJ2-5, with 7 bases matching TRBD1. J gave up 2 bases and V 5 bases, and 5 bases lay outside the gene matches. The CDR3 length is 14 residues. Germline CDR1 is LGHDT and CDR2 is YNNKEL (reference sequence). CDR3 amino acids: CASSLRTGQETQYF. CDR3 DNA sequence: TGTGCCAGCAGCTTGCGGACAGGTCAAGAGACCCAGTACTTC.

The chain links TRBV11-2 to TRBJ2-5, with 7 bases fitting TRBD1. The CDR3 is 15 amino acids. The trim removed 2 bases at V and 7 bases at J, leaving 10 bases unmatched. Germline V gene data show CDR1 as SGHAT and CDR2 as FQNNGV. The DNA of the CDR3 is TGTGCCAGCAGCTTATCCGGGACAGCCCTCGGGACCCAGTACTTC. Its protein is CASSLSGTALGTQYF.

This chain connects TRBV6-6 to TRBJ1-2; D ambiguous. CDR3 length equals 11 residues. Germline CDR1 and CDR2: MNHNY and SVGAGI (reference sequence). V was shortened by 6 bases and J by 3 bases, with 5 bases between the two germline ends. CDR3 in DNA: TGTGCCAGCAGGAACTACTATGGCTACACCTTC. It codes for CASRNYYGYTF.

The chain uses TRBV5-4 and TRBJ2-1; TRBD2 agrees at 8 bases. The germline V gene has CDR1 SGHNT and CDR2 YYREEE (reference sequence). Trimming at V came to 3 bases and at J to 2 bases, leaving 13 bases not matched to a gene. CDR3 size: 18 residues. The CDR3 coding sequence is TGTGCCAGCAGCTCGCTTGAACGTAGCGGGATCACCTACAATGAGCAGTTCTTC. Translating it yields CASSSLERSGITYNEQFF.